This TCR beta chain was documented in a study of shared clonotypes between healthy human individuals. Per germline, CDR1 MGHRA and CDR2 YSYEKL. This CDR3 has 16 amino acids. The V end was cut by 0 bases, the J end by 0 bases, with 9 bases between. As handled by the study authors: Filtering differed since immunoSEQ provided only junctions, with no quality scores. Libraries were prepared by immunoSEQ multiplex PCR; TCRdb keeps only in-frame clonotypes and omits some of them. That table furnishes V, J and clone size, whereas the DNA furnished D and trimming. Found here are about 2.3 million clones, approximately 95% of them singletons; the top ten hold about 0.39%.

This TCR derives from a man between 18 and 35 years old in good health. Some clones in this sample may be carry-over from other donors' samples. Sequencing was done on a sample of naive CD4+ T cells from PBMCs. Subset described: CD45RA+ positively selected. The chain couples TRBV4-1 to TRBJ2-1; no firm D call. In DNA, the CDR3 is TGCGCCAGCAGCCAAGATCGGCGAGCCTCCTACAATGAGCAGTTCTTC. Translation gives CASSQDRRASYNEQFF.